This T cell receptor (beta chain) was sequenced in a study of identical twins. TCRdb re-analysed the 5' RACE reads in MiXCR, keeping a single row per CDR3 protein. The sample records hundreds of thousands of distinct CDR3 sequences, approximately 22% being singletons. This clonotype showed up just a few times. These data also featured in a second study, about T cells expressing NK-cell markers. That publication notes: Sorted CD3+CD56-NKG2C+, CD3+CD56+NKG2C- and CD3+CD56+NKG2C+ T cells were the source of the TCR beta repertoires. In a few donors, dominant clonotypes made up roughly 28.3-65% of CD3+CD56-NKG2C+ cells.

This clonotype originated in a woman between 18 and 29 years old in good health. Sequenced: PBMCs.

CDR3 nucleotide sequence: TGCAGTGCTAGCGGACTAGCGGGGGGAAAAGGAGATACGCAGTATTTT. Protein product: CSASGLAGGKGDTQYF. This rearrangement joins TRBV20-1 to TRBJ2-3; the match to TRBD2 covers 14 bases. The length of the CDR3 is 16 residues. Germline lookup yields CDR1 DFQATT and CDR2 SNEGSKA (reference sequence). Germline trimming cut 3 bases from V and 5 bases from J; bases unmatched to any gene: 7.